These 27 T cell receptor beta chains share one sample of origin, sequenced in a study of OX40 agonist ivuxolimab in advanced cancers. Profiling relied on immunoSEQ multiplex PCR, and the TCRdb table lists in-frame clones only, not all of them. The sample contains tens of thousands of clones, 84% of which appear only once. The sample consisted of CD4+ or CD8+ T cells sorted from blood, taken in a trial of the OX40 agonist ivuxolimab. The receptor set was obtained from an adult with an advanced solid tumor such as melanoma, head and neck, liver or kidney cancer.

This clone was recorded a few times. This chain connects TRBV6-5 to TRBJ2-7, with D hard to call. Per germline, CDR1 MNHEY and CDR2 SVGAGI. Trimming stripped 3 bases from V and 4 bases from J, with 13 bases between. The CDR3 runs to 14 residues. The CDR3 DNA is TGTGCCAGCAGTTATACCGTGGCCGGGTACGAGCAGTACTTC. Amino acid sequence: CASSYTVAGYEQYF.

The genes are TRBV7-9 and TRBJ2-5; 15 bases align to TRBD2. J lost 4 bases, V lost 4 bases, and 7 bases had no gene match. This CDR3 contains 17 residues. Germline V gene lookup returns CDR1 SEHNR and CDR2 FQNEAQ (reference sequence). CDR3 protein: CASSWGLAGGTGETQYF. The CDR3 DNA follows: TGTGCCAGCAGCTGGGGACTAGCGGGAGGTACGGGAGAGACCCAGTACTTC. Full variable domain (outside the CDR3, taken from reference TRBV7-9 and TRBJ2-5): DTGVSQNPRHKITKRGQNVTFRCDPISEHNRLYWYRQTLGQGPEFLTYFQNEAQLEKSRLLSDRFSAERPKGSFSTLEIQRTEQGDSAMYLCASSWGLAGGTGETQYFGPGTRLLVL.

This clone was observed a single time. CDR3 residues: CASTGTGGHEQYF. In nucleotides, the CDR3 is TGCGCCAGCACAGGGACAGGGGGACACGAGCAGTACTTC. The chain joins TRBV5-1 to TRBJ2-7; 11 bases agree with TRBD1. J lost 5 bases, V lost 6 bases, and 4 bases had no gene match. CDR3 length: 13 residues. Germline loops: CDR1 SGHRS, CDR2 YFSETQ.

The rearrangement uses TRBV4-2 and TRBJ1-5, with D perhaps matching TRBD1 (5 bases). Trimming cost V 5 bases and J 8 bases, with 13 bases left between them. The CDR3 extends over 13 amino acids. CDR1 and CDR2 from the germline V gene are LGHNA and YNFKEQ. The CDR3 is CASSLWGSEPQHF. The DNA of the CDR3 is TGTGCCAGCAGCTTGTGGGGGAGCGAGCCCCAGCATTTT.

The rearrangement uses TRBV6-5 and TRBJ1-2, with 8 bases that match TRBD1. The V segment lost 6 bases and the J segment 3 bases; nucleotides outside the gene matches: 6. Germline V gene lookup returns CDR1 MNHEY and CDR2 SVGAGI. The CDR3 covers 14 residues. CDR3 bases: TGTGCCAGCAGCCCAGGACAGGGCGACTATGGCTACACCTTC. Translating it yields CASSPGQGDYGYTF.

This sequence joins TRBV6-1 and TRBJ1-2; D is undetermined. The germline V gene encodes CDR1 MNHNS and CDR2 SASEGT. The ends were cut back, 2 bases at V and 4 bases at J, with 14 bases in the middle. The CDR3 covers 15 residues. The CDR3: CASSENLDPFYGYTF. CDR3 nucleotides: TGTGCCAGCAGTGAAAACCTCGACCCCTTCTATGGCTACACCTTC.

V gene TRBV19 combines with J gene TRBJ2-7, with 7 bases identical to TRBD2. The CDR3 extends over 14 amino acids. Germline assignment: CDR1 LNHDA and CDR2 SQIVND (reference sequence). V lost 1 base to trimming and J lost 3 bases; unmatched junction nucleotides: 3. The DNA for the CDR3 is TGTGCCAGTAGTATAGCGGGAGGCCACTACGAGCAGTACTTC. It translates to CASSIAGGHYEQYF.

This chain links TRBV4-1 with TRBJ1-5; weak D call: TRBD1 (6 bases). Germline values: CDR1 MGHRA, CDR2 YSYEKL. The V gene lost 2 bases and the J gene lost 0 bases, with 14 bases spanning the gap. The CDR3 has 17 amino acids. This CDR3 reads CASSQRLGGYSNQPQHF. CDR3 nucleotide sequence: TGCGCCAGCAGCCAAAGGTTAGGGGGGTATAGCAATCAGCCCCAGCATTTT.

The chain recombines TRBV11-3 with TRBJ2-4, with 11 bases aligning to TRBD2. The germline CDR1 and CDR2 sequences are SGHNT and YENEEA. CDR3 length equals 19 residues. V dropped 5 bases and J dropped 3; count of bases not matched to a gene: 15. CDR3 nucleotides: TGTGCCAGCAGCCTCGGGACTAGCGGCCCCCCGGGAGGCAAAAACATTCAGTACTTC. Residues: CASSLGTSGPPGGKNIQYF. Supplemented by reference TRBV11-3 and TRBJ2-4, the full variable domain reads EAGVVQSPRYKIIEKKQPVAFWCNPISGHNTLYWYLQNLGQGPELLIRYENEEAVDDSQLPKDRFSAERLKGVDSTLKIQPAELGDSAVYLCASSLGTSGPPGGKNIQYFGAGTRLSVL.

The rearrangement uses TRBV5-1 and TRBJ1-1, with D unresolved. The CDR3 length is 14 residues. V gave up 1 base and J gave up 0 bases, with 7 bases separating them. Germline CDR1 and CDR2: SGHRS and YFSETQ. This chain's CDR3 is CASSLFSLNTEAFF. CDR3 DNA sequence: TGCGCCAGCAGCTTGTTCAGCTTGAACACTGAAGCTTTCTTT.

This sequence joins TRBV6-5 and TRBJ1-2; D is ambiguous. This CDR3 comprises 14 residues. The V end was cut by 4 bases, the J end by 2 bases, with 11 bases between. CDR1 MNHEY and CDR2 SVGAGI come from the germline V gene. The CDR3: CASSSTGTNYGYTF. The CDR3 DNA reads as TGTGCCAGCAGTTCGACGGGTACCAACTATGGCTACACCTTC.

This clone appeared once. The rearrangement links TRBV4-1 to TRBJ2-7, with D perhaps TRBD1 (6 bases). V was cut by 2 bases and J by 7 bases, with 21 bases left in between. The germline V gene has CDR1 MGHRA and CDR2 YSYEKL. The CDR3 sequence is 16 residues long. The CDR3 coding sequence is TGCGCCAGCAGCCAAACAATCTCAGGGGCGTTGTTTGAGCAGTACTTC. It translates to CASSQTISGALFEQYF.

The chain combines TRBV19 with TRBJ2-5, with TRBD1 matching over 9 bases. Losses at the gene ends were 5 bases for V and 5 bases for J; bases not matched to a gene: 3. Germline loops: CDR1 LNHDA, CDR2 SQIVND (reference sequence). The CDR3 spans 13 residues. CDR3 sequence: CASSPDRGETQYF. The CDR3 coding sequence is TGTGCCAGTAGTCCGGACAGGGGTGAGACCCAGTACTTC.

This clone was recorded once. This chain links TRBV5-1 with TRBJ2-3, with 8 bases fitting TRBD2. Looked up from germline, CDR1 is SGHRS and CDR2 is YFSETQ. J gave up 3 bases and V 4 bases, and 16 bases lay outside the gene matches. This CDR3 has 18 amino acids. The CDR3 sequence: CASSPLPSSGRMTDTQYF. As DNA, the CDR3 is TGCGCCAGCAGCCCCCTACCCTCGAGCGGGAGAATGACAGATACGCAGTATTTT. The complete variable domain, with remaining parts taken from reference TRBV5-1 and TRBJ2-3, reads KAGVTQTPRYLIKTRGQQVTLSCSPISGHRSVSWYQQTPGQGLQFLFEYFSETQRNKGNFPGRFSGRQFSNSRSEMNVSTLELGDSALYLCASSPLPSSGRMTDTQYFGPGTRLTVL.

This CDR3 reads CASRTGTGAYEQYF. DNA for the CDR3: TGTGCCAGCAGAACCGGGACAGGGGCCTACGAGCAGTACTTC. This chain uses TRBV19 with TRBJ2-7, with 10 nucleotides matching TRBD1. Germline CDR1 is LNHDA and CDR2 is SQIVND (reference sequence). The V gene end was trimmed by 9 bases and the J gene end by 2 bases; junction bases not matched to a gene: 7. The CDR3 length is 14 residues.

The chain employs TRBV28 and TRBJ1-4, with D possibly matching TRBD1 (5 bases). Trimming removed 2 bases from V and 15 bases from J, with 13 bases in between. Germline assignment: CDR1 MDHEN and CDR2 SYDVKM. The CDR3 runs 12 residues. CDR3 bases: TGTGCCAGCAGTTTAGGTGGGGGTTTCTTGTTTTTT. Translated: CASSLGGGFLFF.

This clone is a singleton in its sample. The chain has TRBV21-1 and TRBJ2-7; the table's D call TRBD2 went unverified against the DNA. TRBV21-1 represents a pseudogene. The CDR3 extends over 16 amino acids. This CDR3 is CASRGLAGRSSYEQYF. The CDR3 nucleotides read TGTGCCAGCAGAGGGCTAGCGGGACGGAGCTCCTACGAGCAGTACTTC.

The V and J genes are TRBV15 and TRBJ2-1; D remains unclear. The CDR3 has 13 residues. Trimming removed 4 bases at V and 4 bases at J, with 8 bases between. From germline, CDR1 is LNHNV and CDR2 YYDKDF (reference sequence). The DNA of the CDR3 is TGTGCCACCAGCACTTATCCGTACAATGAGCAGTTCTTC. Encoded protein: CATSTYPYNEQFF.

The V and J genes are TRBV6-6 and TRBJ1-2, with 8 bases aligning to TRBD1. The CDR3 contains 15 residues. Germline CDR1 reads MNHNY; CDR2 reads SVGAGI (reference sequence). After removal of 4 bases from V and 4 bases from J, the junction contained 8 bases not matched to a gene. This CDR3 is CASSSGTGGTYGYTF. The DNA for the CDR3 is TGTGCCAGCAGTTCTGGGACAGGTGGTACCTATGGCTACACCTTC.

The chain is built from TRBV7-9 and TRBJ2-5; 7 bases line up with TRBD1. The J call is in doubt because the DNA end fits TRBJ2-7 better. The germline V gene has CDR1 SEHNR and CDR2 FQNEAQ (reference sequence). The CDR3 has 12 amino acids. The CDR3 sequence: CAPHRGQYEQYF. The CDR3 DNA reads TGTGCGCCCCACAGGGGCCAATACGAGCAGTACTTC.

The DNA of the CDR3 is TGTGCCAGCCGACCGATTGGGGAGCAAATCAACACTGAAGCTTTCTTT. Its protein is CASRPIGEQINTEAFF. The rearrangement links TRBV7-9 to TRBJ1-1; D gene unclear. Germline loops: CDR1 SEHNR, CDR2 FQNEAQ (reference sequence). The V gene lost 8 bases and the J gene lost 2 bases, with 21 bases spanning the gap. The CDR3 is made up of 16 amino acids.

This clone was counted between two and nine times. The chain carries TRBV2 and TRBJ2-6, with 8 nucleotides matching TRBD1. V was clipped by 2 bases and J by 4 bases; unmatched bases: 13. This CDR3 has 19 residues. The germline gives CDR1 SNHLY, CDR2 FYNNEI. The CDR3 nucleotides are TGTGCCAGCAGTGAACTACAGGGGGGAGTACGGCTCGGGGCCAACGTCCTGACTTTC. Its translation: CASSELQGGVRLGANVLTF.

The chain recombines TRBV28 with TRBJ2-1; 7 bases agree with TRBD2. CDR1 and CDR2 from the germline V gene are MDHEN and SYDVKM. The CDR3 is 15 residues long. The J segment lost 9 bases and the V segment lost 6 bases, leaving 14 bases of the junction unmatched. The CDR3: CASRPGAGEWGEQFF. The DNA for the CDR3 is TGTGCCAGCAGACCCGGGGCGGGAGAGTGGGGTGAGCAGTTCTTC.

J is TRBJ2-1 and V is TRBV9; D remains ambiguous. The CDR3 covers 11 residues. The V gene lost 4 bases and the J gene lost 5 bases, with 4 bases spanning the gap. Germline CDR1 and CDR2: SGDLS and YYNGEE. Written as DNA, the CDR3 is TGTGCCAGCAGCCCCGACAATGAGCAGTTCTTC. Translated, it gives CASSPDNEQFF.

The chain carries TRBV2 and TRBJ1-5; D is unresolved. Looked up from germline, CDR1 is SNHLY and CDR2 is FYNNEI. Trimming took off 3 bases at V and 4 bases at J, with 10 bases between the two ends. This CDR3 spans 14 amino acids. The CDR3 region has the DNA TGTGCCAGCAGTGAGACCCAGCTGAATCAGCCCCAGCATTTT. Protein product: CASSETQLNQPQHF.

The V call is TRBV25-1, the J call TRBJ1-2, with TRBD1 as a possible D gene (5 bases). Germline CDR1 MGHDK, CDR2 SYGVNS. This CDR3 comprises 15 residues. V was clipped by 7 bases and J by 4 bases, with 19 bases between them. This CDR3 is CASIGPRGTVYGYTF. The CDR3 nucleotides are TGTGCCAGCATTGGGCCCCGGGGGACGGTCTATGGCTACACCTTC.

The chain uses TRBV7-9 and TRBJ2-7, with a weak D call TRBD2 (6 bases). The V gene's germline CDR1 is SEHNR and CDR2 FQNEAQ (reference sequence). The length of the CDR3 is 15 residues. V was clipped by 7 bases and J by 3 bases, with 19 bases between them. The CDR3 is CASTVPGTQLYEQYF. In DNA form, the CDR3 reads TGTGCCAGCACCGTTCCCGGGACTCAACTCTACGAGCAGTACTTC.